This entry concerns a single T cell receptor beta chain. This entry is derived from a study of blood T cell repertoires in COVID-19. Turning to the study itself: Samples taken during acute and convalescent COVID-19 were collected in the United States, Italy and Spain. T cells, B-cell-depleted T cells, or PBMCs provided the cDNA or gDNA that served as material.

Authors' data handling: Cell counts per sample came from amplifying reference gene primers. Only in-frame clones appear in the TCRdb table, and some are missing; sequencing was by immunoSEQ multiplex PCR. V, J and clone size were drawn from that table, and D and trimming were deduced from the DNA. The repertoire holds some 150,000 clones, approximately 87% seen once, with 3.5% to 5.5% in the top ten. This TCR came from a woman between 40 and 55 years old with acute or convalescent COVID-19. Input material: peripheral blood.

CDR3 region: CASSLHMGYRGNEKLFF. CDR3 DNA sequence: TGTGCCAGCAGCTTGCATATGGGGTACAGGGGAAATGAAAAACTGTTTTTT. The chain uses TRBV5-6 and TRBJ1-4, with TRBD1 matching 7 bases. The CDR3 runs 17 residues. The V gene's germline CDR1 is SGHDT and CDR2 YYEEEE. V lost 1 base and J lost 5; bases outside the gene matches: 11.